A single sample is the source of the 9 T cell receptor beta chains below, sequenced in a study of T cell changes during pregnancy in multiple sclerosis (dated by TCRdb to between 2018 and 2021). The library relied on the immunoSEQ multiplex PCR assay. What TCRdb holds here is the immuneACCESS table cut down to in-frame rearrangements. Part of the clones is not present; checked against another copy, under half of the missing clones reflect an unresolved V gene, and the others are unexplained. The sample records over 55,000 clones, 90% to 95% of which are singletons. About 3% of the sample belongs to the ten largest clones. Sequences were derived from CD8+ T cells from peripheral blood mononuclear cells, sampled in the third trimester of pregnancy. Source of these receptors: a female donor with multiple sclerosis, enrolled in a pregnancy study.

The rearrangement links TRBV2 to TRBJ2-2, with 9 bases lining up with TRBD2. CDR1 and CDR2 (germline): SNHLY, FYNNEI. This CDR3 spans 16 amino acids. The V and J ends lost 7 bases and 2 bases, in that order; junction bases with no gene match: 8. The CDR3 DNA is TGTGCCAGCATTCTGACTAGCGGACAAAACACCGGGGAGCTGTTTTTT. This sequence encodes CASILTSGQNTGELFF.

The V call is TRBV15, the J call TRBJ1-3; 7 bases map to TRBD1. The CDR3 loop spans 16 amino acids. CDR1 is LNHNV and CDR2 is YYDKDF in the germline V gene (reference sequence). After removal of 5 bases from V and 0 bases from J, the junction contained 7 bases not matched to a gene. CDR3 DNA: TGTGCCACCAGCGCCAGACAGGGTCCCTCTGGAAACACCATATATTTT. It translates to CATSARQGPSGNTIYF. The full variable domain, completed using reference TRBV15 and TRBJ1-3, is DAMVIQNPRYQVTQFGKPVTLSCSQTLNHNVMYWYQQKSSQAPKLLFHYYDKDFNNEADTPDNFQSRRPNTSFCFLDIRSPGLGDTAMYLCATSARQGPSGNTIYFGEGSWLTVV.

V is TRBV11-2 and J is TRBJ1-3, with D maybe TRBD1 (5 bases). CDR1 SGHAT and CDR2 FQNNGV come from the germline V gene. The CDR3 spans 18 residues. The V end lost 2 bases, the J end lost 0 bases, and 17 bases lay between the germline ends. The CDR3 is CASSLTPRAGLSGNTIYF. The CDR3 DNA reads TGTGCCAGCAGCTTAACCCCCAGGGCAGGGCTCTCTGGAAACACCATATATTTT. Full variable domain (remainder filled in from reference TRBV11-2 and TRBJ1-3): EAGVAQSPRYKIIEKRQSVAFWCNPISGHATLYWYQQILGQGPKLLIQFQNNGVVDDSQLPKDRFSAERLKGVDSTLKIQPAKLEDSAVYLCASSLTPRAGLSGNTIYFGEGSWLTVV.

The rearrangement uses TRBV7-4 and TRBJ2-2; 12 bases align to TRBD1. V was clipped by 5 bases and J by 6 bases; unmatched bases: 7. CDR3 length equals 16 residues. CDR1 is SGHVT and CDR2 is SQSDAQ in the germline V gene. The CDR3 DNA reads TGTGCCAGCAGCCACGGGGGACAGGGGGCCCCCGGGGAGCTGTTTTTT. This sequence encodes CASSHGGQGAPGELFF. Together with reference TRBV7-4 and TRBJ2-2, the CDR3 gives the full variable domain: GAGVSQSPRYKVAKRGRDVALRCDSISGHVTLYWYRQTLGQGSEVLTYSQSDAQRDKSGRPSGRFSAERPERSVSTLKIQRTEQGDSAVYLCASSHGGQGAPGELFFGEGSRLTVL.

CDR3 nucleotide sequence: TGTGCCAGCAGTTACTCGGGCAGCCCAGGGGTCTATGGCTACACCTTC. This gives the protein CASSYSGSPGVYGYTF. The V gene is TRBV6-5, the J gene TRBJ1-2, with D perhaps TRBD1 (6 bases). The germline V and J ends were trimmed by 0 bases and 4 bases, with 15 bases remaining between them. This CDR3 has 16 amino acids. Per germline, CDR1 MNHEY and CDR2 SVGAGI.

J is TRBJ1-4 and V is TRBV14; the match to TRBD1 covers 8 bases. V shed 0 bases and J 5 bases; nucleotides not matched to a gene: 8. CDR3 length: 17 amino acids. Germline assignment: CDR1 SGHDN and CDR2 FVKESK. CDR3 DNA sequence: TGTGCCAGCAGCCAAGATTGGACAGGGCGAGGGAATGAAAAACTGTTTTTT. Its protein is CASSQDWTGRGNEKLFF.

The V and J genes are TRBV11-1 and TRBJ2-5; 9 bases line up with TRBD1. V dropped 5 bases and J dropped 5; count of bases not matched to a gene: 6. This CDR3 comprises 14 residues. From germline, CDR1 is SGHAT and CDR2 FQDESV (reference sequence). CDR3 sequence: CASSPWTGDETQYF. CDR3 nucleotide sequence: TGTGCCAGCAGCCCTTGGACAGGGGACGAGACCCAGTACTTC.

The chain joins TRBV19 to TRBJ2-1; TRBD2 matches at 10 bases. After removal of 0 bases from V and 7 bases from J, the junction contained 6 bases not matched to a gene. The CDR3 has 16 residues. Germline-derived CDR1 and CDR2 are LNHDA and SQIVND (reference sequence). Here the CDR3 DNA reads TGTGCCAGTAGTATAGATTCGGGACTAGCGAGGAATGAGCAGTTCTTC. It encodes CASSIDSGLARNEQFF.

The chain combines TRBV19 with TRBJ2-2, with D possibly matching TRBD2 (5 bases). This CDR3 contains 13 residues. The germline gives CDR1 LNHDA, CDR2 SQIVND (reference sequence). With 8 bases removed from V and 5 bases from J, the gap between germline ends came to 12 bases. CDR3 coding DNA: TGTGCCAGTCTCCCGGGCGGGACCGGGGAGCTGTTTTTT. This sequence encodes CASLPGGTGELFF.